Shown below are 30 T cell receptor beta chains from a single sample sequenced in a study of T cells after yellow fever vaccination. MiXCR, run by TCRdb on the 5' RACE reads, gives a single entry per CDR3 protein. This sample has approximately 250,000 distinct CDR3 sequences, with approximately 3.8% found just once. Sequenced material: PBMCs, taken 15 days after the yellow fever booster vaccination. The receptors here all came from a man aged 18 to 30 who received the YFV17D yellow fever vaccine.

This clonotype was counted at least ten times. The chain recombines TRBV24-1 with TRBJ2-3; D not resolved. This CDR3 spans 14 amino acids. Trimming removed 6 bases at V and 2 bases at J, with 11 bases between. Germline V gene data show CDR1 as KGHDR and CDR2 as SFDVKD. The chain's CDR3 is CATSPGPHTDTQYF. The CDR3 nucleotides read TGTGCCACCAGTCCAGGCCCGCACACAGATACGCAGTATTTT.

This clonotype was recorded at least ten times. The V call is TRBV6-5, the J call TRBJ2-3, with 10 bases lining up with TRBD2. Germline V gene sequence: CDR1 MNHEY, CDR2 SVGAGI. CDR3 length: 15 amino acids. Trimming cost V 4 bases and J 6 bases; bases outside gene matches: 7. The CDR3 nucleotides read TGTGCCAGCAGTTTACTAGCGGGGCCATCGGATACGCAGTATTTT. Its translation is CASSLLAGPSDTQYF.

Many counts were recorded for this clonotype. V is TRBV2 and J is TRBJ2-1; 16 nucleotides agree with TRBD2. V was clipped by 8 bases and J by 7 bases; unmatched bases: 2. The CDR3 consists of 14 residues. The germline gives CDR1 SNHLY, CDR2 FYNNEI. CDR3 in DNA: TGTGCCAGCGGGGGACTAGCGGGGGGGAATGAGCAGTTCTTC. Translation gives CASGGLAGGNEQFF.

This clonotype was detected ten times or more. The rearrangement uses TRBV5-1 and TRBJ2-1; a weak D match, TRBD1 (6 bases). The V end lost 3 bases, the J end lost 0 bases, and 19 bases lay between the germline ends. The CDR3 sequence is 18 residues long. Germline V gene data show CDR1 as SGHRS and CDR2 as YFSETQ. As DNA, the CDR3 is TGCGCCAGCAGCTGGTTAGGGTGGGGGCCCGGCTCCTACAATGAGCAGTTCTTC. Its protein is CASSWLGWGPGSYNEQFF.

This clonotype was seen repeatedly, ten times or more. The chain combines TRBV12-3 or TRBV12-4 with TRBJ2-1, with 7 bases matching TRBD1. This CDR3 has 13 residues. V lost 6 bases to trimming and J lost 6 bases; unmatched junction nucleotides: 5. The CDR3 protein is CASRRSGGNEQFF. DNA of the CDR3: TGTGCCAGCAGACGTTCAGGGGGCAATGAGCAGTTCTTC.

This clonotype appeared many times. The chain employs TRBV25-1 and TRBJ2-2; perhaps TRBD1 as D (6 bases). CDR3 length: 14 amino acids. Germline CDR1 and CDR2: MGHDK and SYGVNS. V lost 6 bases, J lost 3 bases, and 11 bases lay in between. DNA for the CDR3: TGTGCCAGCAGCGGATACAGGGACACCGGGGAGCTGTTTTTT. Translating it yields CASSGYRDTGELFF.

This clonotype was seen at least ten times. The V call is TRBV12-3 or TRBV12-4, the J call TRBJ2-1; TRBD1 agrees at 12 bases. After removal of 2 bases from V and 9 bases from J, the junction contained 2 bases not matched to a gene. This CDR3 spans 14 amino acids. The DNA of the CDR3 is TGTGCCAGCAGTTTAAGGGACAGGGGGCGTGAGCAGTTCTTC. This sequence encodes CASSLRDRGREQFF.

This clonotype has ten or more counts. The V gene is TRBV3-1, the J gene TRBJ1-1, with no clear D. V was shortened by 1 base and J by 0 bases, with 15 bases between the two germline ends. This CDR3 comprises 17 residues. Germline loops: CDR1 LGHDT, CDR2 YNNKEL (reference sequence). The CDR3: CASSQGSLRRLNTEAFF. The CDR3 DNA is TGTGCCAGCAGCCAAGGGTCCTTGAGACGGCTGAACACTGAAGCTTTCTTT.

This clonotype was seen at least ten times. The chain has TRBV7-3 and TRBJ2-5; the D gene is possibly TRBD1 (5 bases). CDR1 SGHTA and CDR2 FQGTGA come from the germline V gene. With 3 bases removed from V and 3 bases from J, the gap between germline ends came to 8 bases. CDR3 length equals 13 residues. The CDR3 sequence: CASSFGREETQYF. The CDR3 region has the DNA TGTGCCAGCAGCTTTGGCAGGGAAGAGACCCAGTACTTC. Full variable domain (rest looked up from reference TRBV7-3 and TRBJ2-5): GAGVSQTPSNKVTEKGKYVELRCDPISGHTALYWYRQSLGQGPEFLIYFQGTGAADDSGLPNDRFFAVRPEGSVSTLKIQRTERGDSAVYLCASSFGREETQYFGPGTRLLVL.

In its sample, this clonotype was seen many times. The CDR3 sequence: CATGRRSGQGSVGELFF. DNA of the CDR3: TGTGCCACCGGCCGGCGGTCGGGACAGGGATCTGTCGGGGAGCTGTTTTTT. The chain has TRBV27 and TRBJ2-2, with 9 bases identical to TRBD1. Looked up from germline, CDR1 is MNHEY and CDR2 is SMNVEV (reference sequence). The CDR3 runs to 17 residues. The V and J ends lost 10 bases and 7 bases, in that order; junction bases with no gene match: 19.

This clonotype came up many times. The CDR3 DNA follows: TGTGCCAGCAGCCCCGGGGTGCCGAACACCGGGGAGCTGTTTTTT. Encoded protein: CASSPGVPNTGELFF. The chain carries TRBV12-1 and TRBJ2-2. TRBV12-1 is shown as a pseudogene. CDR3 length equals 15 residues.

This clonotype was seen at least ten times. The rearrangement joins TRBV7-9 to TRBJ2-5; D is undetermined. The CDR3 is made up of 15 amino acids. CDR1 is SEHNR and CDR2 is FQNEAQ in the germline V gene (reference sequence). Trimming removed 3 bases from V and 4 bases from J, with 15 bases in between. The CDR3 coding sequence is TGTGCCAGCAGCTTGGACGGTGTATGGGGAGAGACCCAGTACTTC. Its translation: CASSLDGVWGETQYF.

This chain connects TRBV18 to TRBJ1-1, with D maybe TRBD1 (5 bases). The V and J ends lost 1 base and 0 bases respectively, with 27 bases between them. The CDR3 has 21 residues. CDR1 is KGHSH and CDR2 is LQKENI in the germline V gene. Here the CDR3 reads CASSPRASRSGQGNMNTEAFF. The CDR3 DNA reads TGTGCCAGCTCACCACGCGCAAGTCGTTCGGGGCAGGGAAATATGAACACTGAAGCTTTCTTT.

The sample holds many counts of this clonotype. The chain is built from TRBV5-1 and TRBJ1-2; the D gene is possibly TRBD1 (5 bases). Germline CDR1 SGHRS, CDR2 YFSETQ. The CDR3 spans 15 residues. Trimming removed 4 bases from V and 3 bases from J, with 16 bases in between. The DNA for the CDR3 is TGCGCCAGCAGCCCGCTAGGGGACCACTACTATGGCTACACCTTC. Protein sequence: CASSPLGDHYYGYTF.

This clonotype was recorded many times. The chain joins TRBV5-5 to TRBJ2-7, with D possibly matching TRBD2 (6 bases). Germline CDR1 and CDR2: SGHKS and YYEKEE (reference sequence). There are 12 residues in the CDR3. Trimming pared 0 bases from V and 7 bases from J, leaving 8 bases between. The CDR3 protein is CASSLVRGEQYF. The DNA for the CDR3 is TGTGCCAGCAGCTTGGTCCGGGGGGAGCAGTACTTC.

This clonotype came up many times. This chain uses TRBV4-3 with TRBJ1-4, with D perhaps matching TRBD1 (5 bases). V was clipped by 1 base and J by 7 bases, with 19 bases between them. The CDR3 contains 17 residues. CDR1 is LGHNA and CDR2 is YSLEER in the germline V gene. The CDR3 is CASSQVSRPGGTEKLFF. CDR3 bases: TGCGCCAGCAGCCAAGTATCCCGTCCCGGTGGGACTGAAAAACTGTTTTTT.

This clonotype has ten or more counts. CDR3 DNA: TGTGCCAGCAGTAGCGGACTAGCGGGGGGCCAAGAGACCCAGTACTTC. This encodes CASSSGLAGGQETQYF. This chain uses TRBV4-2 with TRBJ2-5; 14 bases map to TRBD2. V shed 6 bases, J shed 1 base, and the junction held 4 bases outside the gene matches. In germline, CDR1 is LGHNA, CDR2 YNFKEQ. This CDR3 spans 16 amino acids.

This clonotype was counted ten times or more. The chain is built from TRBV24-1 and TRBJ1-5; 8 bases match TRBD1. V was pared by 4 bases and J by 3 bases, with 7 bases of the junction left unmatched. Germline V CDR1 and CDR2: KGHDR, SFDVKD. This CDR3 spans 16 amino acids. The CDR3 region is CATSDPRQGINQPQHF. The DNA for the CDR3 is TGTGCCACCAGTGACCCTAGACAGGGGATCAATCAGCCCCAGCATTTT.

This clonotype was seen ten or more times. The chain recombines TRBV9 with TRBJ1-1, with a weak D call TRBD1 (6 bases). Germline CDR1 and CDR2: SGDLS and YYNGEE. Trimming pared 3 bases from V and 0 bases from J, leaving 15 bases between. CDR3 length: 16 residues. This chain's CDR3 is CASSADGGAMNTEAFF. CDR3 DNA sequence: TGTGCCAGCAGCGCCGACGGGGGGGCTATGAACACTGAAGCTTTCTTT.

This clonotype was seen at least ten times. The chain joins TRBV7-2 to TRBJ2-5; TRBD1 agrees at 7 bases. Losses at the gene ends were 0 bases for V and 5 bases for J; bases not matched to a gene: 9. CDR1 SGHTA and CDR2 FQGNSA come from the germline V gene. The CDR3 extends over 16 amino acids. CDR3 amino acids: CASSLARQGRVETQYF. The CDR3 nucleotides read TGTGCCAGCAGCTTAGCGCGACAGGGAAGGGTGGAGACCCAGTACTTC.

This clonotype was counted many times. V is TRBV5-4 and J is TRBJ2-3; D is ambiguous. Between the trimmed V and J ends, which lost 4 bases and 0 bases, there was a span of 9 bases. CDR1 is SGHNT, CDR2 YYREEE, per germline (reference sequence). The CDR3 consists of 14 residues. For the CDR3, the DNA is TGTGCCAGCAGCCCACGACGTAGCACAGATACGCAGTATTTT. Its protein product is CASSPRRSTDTQYF.

This clonotype was recorded at least ten times. The CDR3 sequence: CASSFVGTGGAELFF. CDR3 bases: TGTGCCAGCAGTTTCGTCGGGACAGGGGGCGCGGAGCTGTTTTTT. This chain connects TRBV6-2 or TRBV6-3 to TRBJ2-2, with TRBD1 identical over 12 bases. V dropped 4 bases and J dropped 10; count of bases not matched to a gene: 7. This CDR3 contains 15 residues. CDR1 is MNHEY and CDR2 is SVGEGT in the germline V gene.

This clonotype was counted at least ten times. This chain connects TRBV18 to TRBJ2-4; 7 bases fit TRBD1. The ends lost 2 bases at V and 9 bases at J; junction bases unmatched: 7. This CDR3 comprises 14 residues. Germline CDR1 KGHSH, CDR2 LQKENI. The CDR3 DNA reads as TGTGCCAGCTCACCAGGGACAGAGGGTGGCATTCAGTACTTC. It encodes CASSPGTEGGIQYF.

This clonotype showed up many times. The gene calls are TRBV6-5 and TRBJ1-1; perhaps TRBD1 as D (6 bases). The CDR3 runs to 15 residues. Trimming pared 0 bases from V and 11 bases from J, leaving 19 bases between. CDR1 is MNHEY, CDR2 SVGAGI, per germline. The CDR3: CASSYSTSGANVAFF. DNA of the CDR3: TGTGCCAGCAGTTACTCGACCTCAGGGGCGAATGTGGCTTTCTTT.

This clonotype was recorded many times. In nucleotides, the CDR3 is TGTGCCACCAGTGAGGGGGGGCCTGGGGCCAACGTCCTGACTTTC. It is translated as CATSEGGPGANVLTF. V and J are TRBV24-1 and TRBJ2-6, with D possibly matching TRBD2 (7 bases). V was pared by 4 bases and J by 2 bases, with 8 bases between. Germline CDR1 reads KGHDR; CDR2 reads SFDVKD. There are 15 residues in the CDR3.

This clonotype was recorded at least ten times. The V gene is TRBV27, the J gene TRBJ2-5; a weak D match, TRBD2 (5 bases). This CDR3 comprises 13 residues. Trimming cost V 5 bases and J 4 bases, with 11 bases left between them. CDR1 is MNHEY and CDR2 is SMNVEV in the germline V gene (reference sequence). This CDR3 is CASSLAFRETQYF. The DNA for the CDR3 is TGTGCCAGCAGTCTAGCCTTCCGAGAGACCCAGTACTTC.

There are many counts of this clonotype. The gene calls are TRBV18 and TRBJ2-7; possible D gene TRBD1, 6 bases. V was clipped by 4 bases and J by 2 bases, with 12 bases between them. This CDR3 has 14 residues. Germline values: CDR1 KGHSH, CDR2 LQKENI. The CDR3 here is CASSRGQGAYEQYV. CDR3 coding DNA: TGTGCCAGCTCACGGGGGCAGGGTGCCTACGAGCAGTACGTC.

The chain has TRBV5-6 and TRBJ2-1, with a tentative D call TRBD1 (5 bases). Deletions cut 4 bases from V and 3 bases from J, with 17 bases between. The CDR3 is 16 amino acids. From germline, CDR1 is SGHDT and CDR2 YYEEEE. In nucleotides, the CDR3 is TGTGCCAGCAGCCGCACCCCAGGGTCCCTCTACAATGAGCAGTTCTTC. Translated: CASSRTPGSLYNEQFF.

This clonotype was recorded many times. The chain links TRBV5-4 to TRBJ1-2, with D unclear. This CDR3 is built from 13 residues. Germline CDR1 reads SGHNT; CDR2 reads YYREEE (reference sequence). The ends were cut back, 2 bases at V and 5 bases at J, with 10 bases in the middle. The CDR3 here is CASSFDRGYGYTF. The DNA for the CDR3 is TGTGCCAGCAGCTTCGATCGAGGATATGGCTACACCTTC.

The sample holds many counts of this clonotype. J is TRBJ2-5 and V is TRBV5-4, with D possibly TRBD1 on 6 matching bases. CDR3 length equals 13 residues. The germline V gene has CDR1 SGHNT and CDR2 YYREEE (reference sequence). Trimming shortened V by 4 bases and J by 10 bases, and 17 bases separated the two germline ends. CDR3 DNA sequence: TGTGCCAGCAGCCTGCCAGGGGAAAGTAACCAGTACTTC. It encodes CASSLPGESNQYF.